The sample holds a few counts of the clone carrying this TCR beta chain. The sample carries other DNA sequences with the same CDR3. This record comes from a study of shared clonotypes between healthy human individuals. Study as a whole: Each donor contributed plates that comprised three CD4 naive, three CD4 memory, two CD8 naive and one CD8 memory.

In the authors' methods: ImmunoSEQ yielded junction-only sequences lacking quality scores, so filtering differed. TCRdb's table, derived via immunoSEQ multiplex PCR, lists solely in-frame clones and lacks some. V, J and clone size reflect that table, while D and trimming were determined from the DNA. Of 850,000 to 1,200,000 clones listed, 60% to 80% are singletons. There were only Caucasian adults among the donors, and all lived in Nashville, Tennessee. A CD45RA+ naive subset and a CD45RA-negative memory subset were split from CD4+ cells. Germline V gene lookup returns CDR1 KGHSH and CDR2 LQKENI. V was cut by 3 bases and J by 2 bases, with 5 bases left in between. This CDR3 region has 12 residues.

Specimen: memory CD4+ T cells sorted from blood. Regarding subset: CD45RA-negative fraction. This sequence was found in a man aged 18 to 30 in good health. This sequence joins TRBV18 and TRBJ2-7; D unclear. The chain's CDR3 is CASSPGTYEQYF. The CDR3 bases are TGTGCCAGCTCACCCGGAACCTACGAGCAGTACTTC.